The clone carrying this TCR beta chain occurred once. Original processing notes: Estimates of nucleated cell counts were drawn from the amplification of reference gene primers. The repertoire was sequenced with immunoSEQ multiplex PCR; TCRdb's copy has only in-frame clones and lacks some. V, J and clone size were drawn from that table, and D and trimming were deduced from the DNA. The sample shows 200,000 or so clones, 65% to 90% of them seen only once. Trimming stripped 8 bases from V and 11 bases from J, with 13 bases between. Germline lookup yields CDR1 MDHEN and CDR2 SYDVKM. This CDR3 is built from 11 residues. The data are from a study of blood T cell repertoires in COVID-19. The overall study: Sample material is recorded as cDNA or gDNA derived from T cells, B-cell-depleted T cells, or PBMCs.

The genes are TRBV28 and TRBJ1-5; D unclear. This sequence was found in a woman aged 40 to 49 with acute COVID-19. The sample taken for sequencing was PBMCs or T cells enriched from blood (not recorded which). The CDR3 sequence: CASGFNGAQHF. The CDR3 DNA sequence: TGTGCCAGCGGGTTTAATGGAGCCCAGCATTTT. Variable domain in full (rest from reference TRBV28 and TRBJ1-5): DVKVTQSSRYLVKRTGEKVFLECVQDMDHENMFWYRQDPGLGLRLIYFSYDVKMKEKGDIPEGYSVSREKKERFSLILESASTNQTSMYLCASGFNGAQHFGDGTRLSIL.